Each of the 32 T cell receptor beta chains below was sequenced from the same sample in a study of cytomegalovirus exposure and HLA in healthy donors. Primers included in the PCR were 60 Vbeta and 13 Jbeta primers. Data came from immunoSEQ multiplex PCR; TCRdb stores just in-frame clones and leaves some out. The sample lists roughly 110,000 clones; roughly 73% were seen once. Sequencing was performed on PBMCs. The source of these receptors is a woman under 40 in good health and CMV-seronegative.

The chain carries TRBV19 and TRBJ1-5, with D possibly being TRBD1 (6 bases). Germline V gene data show CDR1 as LNHDA and CDR2 as SQIVND (reference sequence). V was pared by 8 bases and J by 0 bases, with 14 bases between. The CDR3 totals 15 residues. The CDR3 loop reads CASVAAGASNQPQHF. The CDR3 bases are TGTGCCAGTGTAGCCGCGGGGGCTAGCAATCAGCCCCAGCATTTT.

The genes are TRBV5-1 and TRBJ2-2, with D perhaps matching TRBD1 (6 bases). The CDR3 is 17 amino acids. Germline-derived CDR1 and CDR2 are SGHRS and YFSETQ. The germline V and J ends were trimmed by 0 bases and 3 bases, with 15 bases remaining between them. The CDR3 spells CASSLDTGTYDTGELFF. The DNA for the CDR3 is TGCGCCAGCAGCTTGGATACCGGGACATACGACACCGGGGAGCTGTTTTTT.

This chain links TRBV6-6 with TRBJ1-1, with no clear D. This CDR3 region has 13 residues. V shed 7 bases and J shed 5 bases, with 14 bases lying between them. CDR1 is MNHNY and CDR2 is SVGAGI in the germline V gene (reference sequence). The CDR3 DNA is TGTGCCAGCATACTGGAGGGTTGTACTGAAGCTTTCTTT. Translating it yields CASILEGCTEAFF.

J is TRBJ2-2 and V is TRBV18; 10 bases map to TRBD2. After removal of 3 bases from V and 0 bases from J, the junction contained 1 base not matched to a gene. Germline CDR1 reads KGHSH; CDR2 reads LQKENI. This CDR3 region has 16 residues. In DNA form, the CDR3 reads TGTGCCAGCTCACCTCTAGCGGGGGCGAACACCGGGGAGCTGTTTTTT. Residues: CASSPLAGANTGELFF.

The V gene is TRBV27, the J gene TRBJ1-4; no reliable D call. Trimming left V 3 bases short and J 0 bases short, with 8 bases between. The CDR3 is made up of 15 amino acids. Germline V gene data show CDR1 as MNHEY and CDR2 as SMNVEV (reference sequence). CDR3: CASSFSSTTNEKLFF. The CDR3 nucleotides are TGTGCCAGCAGTTTTAGTTCAACAACTAATGAAAAACTGTTTTTT.

The J gene is TRBJ2-5, the V gene TRBV7-9; 7 bases map to TRBD2. Germline trimming cut 1 base from V and 5 bases from J; bases unmatched to any gene: 7. The CDR3 contains 15 residues. Per the germline V gene, CDR1 is SEHNR and CDR2 is FQNEAQ (reference sequence). As DNA, the CDR3 is TGTGCCAGCAGCTTAGGGCTGCTCGGGGGGGAGACCCAGTACTTC. It specifies CASSLGLLGGETQYF.

The rearrangement joins TRBV6-5 to TRBJ2-3; perhaps TRBD2 as D (5 bases). This CDR3 is built from 16 residues. V shed 4 bases and J shed 5 bases, with 19 bases lying between them. Germline V gene sequence: CDR1 MNHEY, CDR2 SVGAGI. For the CDR3, the DNA is TGTGCCAGCAGTTCCTCCTACCGGGGTCGAGGAGATACGCAGTATTTT. Translating gives CASSSSYRGRGDTQYF.

The V and J genes are TRBV15 and TRBJ1-6, with TRBD1 matching 10 bases. CDR1 LNHNV and CDR2 YYDKDF come from the germline V gene (reference sequence). V was clipped by 4 bases and J by 9 bases; unmatched bases: 6. The CDR3 sequence is 15 residues long. The CDR3 bases are TGTGCCACCAGCACGCGGACAGGGGGAACTTCACCCCTCCACTTT. It codes for CATSTRTGGTSPLHF.

The chain uses TRBV5-1 and TRBJ1-1; the match to TRBD1 covers 7 bases. The CDR3 totals 16 residues. Trimming at V came to 0 bases and at J to 0 bases, leaving 5 bases not matched to a gene. Per germline, CDR1 SGHRS and CDR2 YFSETQ. The CDR3 DNA reads TGCGCCAGCAGCTTGGGACAGGGCATGATGAACACTGAAGCTTTCTTT. It encodes CASSLGQGMMNTEAFF.

This chain uses TRBV7-2 with TRBJ1-5; D unclear. Deletions cut 5 bases from V and 4 bases from J, with 9 bases between. The CDR3 runs to 13 residues. The germline V gene has CDR1 SGHTA and CDR2 FQGNSA. The CDR3: CASSPDWNQPQHF. DNA of the CDR3: TGTGCCAGCAGCCCGGACTGGAATCAGCCCCAGCATTTT.

The V call is TRBV13, the J call TRBJ2-2; 10 nucleotides agree with TRBD1. The CDR3 is 21 amino acids. The germline CDR1 and CDR2 sequences are PRHDT and FYEKMQ (reference sequence). V lost 2 bases and J lost 1; bases outside the gene matches: 16. CDR3 sequence (DNA): TGTGCCAGCAGCTTAATCCTAAGACGTGGGGGACAGGGGTGGAACACCGGGGAGCTGTTTTTT. Protein sequence: CASSLILRRGGQGWNTGELFF.

With respect to this clone: The junction does not match germline at one end; this may be a read error. The chain recombines TRBV2 with TRBJ1-4; 10 bases match TRBD1. Germline V gene sequence: CDR1 SNHLY, CDR2 FYNNEI. This CDR3 has 16 amino acids. The CDR3 coding sequence is TGTGCCAGCGTGTCCGTCGGGACAGGGGCCCATGAACAACTGTTTTTT. Amino acids: CASVSVGTGAHEQLFF.

V is TRBV18 and J is TRBJ2-6; 10 nucleotides agree with TRBD1. CDR1 is KGHSH and CDR2 is LQKENI in the germline V gene. The ends lost 3 bases at V and 4 bases at J; junction bases unmatched: 15. The CDR3 consists of 20 residues. The CDR3 DNA follows: TGTGCCAGCTCACCTTATACGGGGACAGGGGACTCTCTGGGGGCCAACGTCCTGACTTTC. Its protein is CASSPYTGTGDSLGANVLTF.

The chain carries TRBV6-5 and TRBJ2-5, with TRBD2 identical over 15 bases. The CDR3 loop spans 15 amino acids. V was pared by 6 bases and J by 5 bases, with 4 bases of the junction left unmatched. Germline CDR1 and CDR2: MNHEY and SVGAGI. The CDR3 DNA is TGTGCCAGCAGCGGACTAGCGGGAGGGCATGAGACCCAGTACTTC. Its translation is CASSGLAGGHETQYF.

The chain is built from TRBV10-3 and TRBJ1-1; weak D call: TRBD1 (5 bases). The CDR3 contains 13 residues. V lost 4 bases and J lost 3, with 9 bases in between. Germline CDR1 ENHRY, CDR2 SYGVKD. CDR3 amino acids: CAISGGGDTEAFF. Here the CDR3 DNA reads TGTGCCATCAGTGGTGGAGGGGACACTGAAGCTTTCTTT.

The V gene is TRBV27, the J gene TRBJ1-2; no definite D call. V lost 6 bases and J 7 bases, leaving 21 bases between the germline ends. From germline, CDR1 is MNHEY and CDR2 SMNVEV (reference sequence). The CDR3 is made up of 15 amino acids. The CDR3 loop is CASRASGALLGGYTF. The CDR3 DNA follows: TGTGCCAGCAGGGCGTCGGGAGCCCTTCTAGGTGGCTACACCTTC.

This chain links TRBV15 with TRBJ1-5, with TRBD1 matching 10 bases. This CDR3 is 12 amino acids long. The J segment lost 8 bases and the V segment lost 5 bases, leaving 0 bases of the junction unmatched. CDR1 is LNHNV, CDR2 YYDKDF, per germline (reference sequence). Here the CDR3 reads CATSGTGEPQHF. The CDR3 region has the DNA TGTGCCACCAGCGGGACAGGGGAGCCCCAGCATTTT.

CDR3 region: CASSLPGGAEKLFF. The CDR3 nucleotides read TGTGCCAGCAGCTTACCAGGGGGCGCCGAAAAACTGTTTTTT. The chain joins TRBV7-9 to TRBJ1-4; 8 bases match TRBD1. CDR3 length: 14 amino acids. Trimming at V came to 2 bases and at J to 8 bases, leaving 4 bases not matched to a gene. The germline gives CDR1 SEHNR, CDR2 FQNEAQ (reference sequence).

The chain employs TRBV15 and TRBJ2-2, with D tentatively TRBD2 (5 bases). With 0 bases removed from V and 3 bases from J, the gap between germline ends came to 8 bases. Germline CDR1 and CDR2: LNHNV and YYDKDF (reference sequence). This CDR3 has 15 amino acids. The CDR3 loop reads CATSRDLEDTGELFF. CDR3 nucleotide sequence: TGTGCCACCAGCAGAGATTTGGAGGACACCGGGGAGCTGTTTTTT.

In DNA, the CDR3 is TGCGCCAGCAGCTTGGTCCCACAGAACTATGGCTACACCTTC. Translating it yields CASSLVPQNYGYTF. The chain recombines TRBV5-1 with TRBJ1-2; D unclear. CDR1 SGHRS and CDR2 YFSETQ come from the germline V gene. Trimming removed 0 bases from V and 2 bases from J, with 8 bases in between. This CDR3 has 14 residues.

This clone has more than one count but fewer than ten. The V gene is TRBV6-5, the J gene TRBJ1-1, with D possibly matching TRBD1 (5 bases). Germline CDR1 and CDR2: MNHEY and SVGAGI. V was shortened by 0 bases and J by 1 base, with 9 bases between the two germline ends. The CDR3 runs to 15 residues. The CDR3 is CASSYSQGPNTEAFF. CDR3 coding DNA: TGTGCCAGCAGTTACTCTCAGGGCCCGAACACTGAAGCTTTCTTT.

This chain joins TRBV6-1 and TRBJ1-2, with 10 nucleotides matching TRBD1. Trimming removed 1 base from V and 8 bases from J; junction bases left unmatched: 4. The CDR3 contains 14 residues. Germline CDR1 reads MNHNS; CDR2 reads SASEGT. DNA for the CDR3: TGTGCCAGCAGTGAAGGACAGGGGGCTGACGGCTACACCTTC. This codes for CASSEGQGADGYTF.

The chain has TRBV5-4 and TRBJ2-3; a weak D match, TRBD1 (6 bases). Germline CDR1 SGHNT, CDR2 YYREEE (reference sequence). CDR3 length: 14 residues. The V end lost 1 base, the J end lost 6 bases, and 12 bases lay between the germline ends. The CDR3 DNA follows: TGTGCCAGCAGCTTGCAGGGGTCAGCTGATACGCAGTATTTT. Translation gives CASSLQGSADTQYF.

This sequence joins TRBV5-6 and TRBJ2-1, with 7 bases fitting TRBD2. J gave up 9 bases and V 1 base, and 16 bases lay outside the gene matches. CDR1 is SGHDT and CDR2 is YYEEEE in the germline V gene. The CDR3 contains 17 residues. The CDR3 loop reads CASSLPNGGLGVGEQFF. The DNA for the CDR3 is TGTGCCAGCAGCTTGCCAAACGGGGGGTTGGGGGTTGGTGAGCAGTTCTTC.

The chain joins TRBV4-3 to TRBJ2-3, with D tentatively TRBD2 (5 bases). The germline gives CDR1 LGHNA, CDR2 YSLEER. The V end lost 0 bases, the J end lost 6 bases, and 10 bases lay between the germline ends. CDR3 size: 14 residues. The CDR3 loop reads CASSQDRGRDTQYF. The CDR3 DNA follows: TGCGCCAGCAGCCAAGATCGCGGGCGGGATACGCAGTATTTT.

There are a few counts of this clone. The chain uses TRBV11-3 and TRBJ2-5, with 8 nucleotides matching TRBD2. This CDR3 region has 15 residues. The ends lost 4 bases at V and 5 bases at J; junction bases unmatched: 9. CDR1 and CDR2 from the germline V gene are SGHNT and YENEEA. Here the CDR3 DNA reads TGTGCCAGCAGCTCACACCCGGGGGGGTCTGAGACCCAGTACTTC. Amino acids: CASSSHPGGSETQYF. The variable domain in full, completed from reference TRBV11-3 and TRBJ2-5, reads EAGVVQSPRYKIIEKKQPVAFWCNPISGHNTLYWYLQNLGQGPELLIRYENEEAVDDSQLPKDRFSAERLKGVDSTLKIQPAELGDSAVYLCASSSHPGGSETQYFGPGTRLLVL.

The chain uses TRBV15 and TRBJ2-5; D is possibly TRBD2 (7 bases). V was pared by 4 bases and J by 0 bases, with 15 bases between. This CDR3 is 16 amino acids long. Germline loops: CDR1 LNHNV, CDR2 YYDKDF (reference sequence). The CDR3 DNA sequence: TGTGCCACCAGCATCCGGAGGGGGGGGGACCAAGAGACCCAGTACTTC. Encoded protein: CATSIRRGGDQETQYF.

The V call is TRBV4-1, the J call TRBJ2-1, with a weak D call TRBD1 (6 bases). CDR3 size: 12 residues. Germline CDR1 is MGHRA and CDR2 is YSYEKL. V was cut by 0 bases and J by 9 bases, with 6 bases left in between. The CDR3 nucleotides read TGCGCCAGCAGCCAAGAGGGGGCTGAGCAGTTCTTC. Protein: CASSQEGAEQFF.

This clone counts as medium-sized. The gene calls are TRBV15 and TRBJ2-1, with 10 bases identical to TRBD2. Germline CDR1 and CDR2: LNHNV and YYDKDF (reference sequence). This CDR3 spans 16 amino acids. V lost 5 bases to trimming and J lost 0 bases; unmatched junction nucleotides: 4. The CDR3 region has the DNA TGTGCCACCAGCCCAGGACTAGCGGACTCCTACAATGAGCAGTTCTTC. Its translation: CATSPGLADSYNEQFF.

J is TRBJ1-1 and V is TRBV10-3; 7 bases agree with TRBD1. The CDR3 sequence is 13 residues long. With 10 bases clipped from V and 11 bases from J, the junction kept 16 bases outside the gene matches. The germline V gene encodes CDR1 ENHRY and CDR2 SYGVKD. CDR3 sequence (DNA): TGTGCCACCTCCCGGGACAGAGTCTGGTGGGCTTTCTTT. This translates into CATSRDRVWWAFF.

This chain links TRBV9 with TRBJ1-2; D gene ambiguous. The CDR3 has 14 residues. Germline CDR1 is SGDLS and CDR2 is YYNGEE. V was cut by 0 bases and J by 2 bases, with 8 bases left in between. The CDR3 is CASSVADTNYGYTF. CDR3 coding DNA: TGTGCCAGCAGCGTAGCTGACACGAACTATGGCTACACCTTC.

The chain uses TRBV5-6 and TRBJ1-1; D possibly corresponds to TRBD1 (5 bases). V gave up 1 base and J gave up 1 base, with 8 bases separating them. CDR3 length equals 14 residues. Germline values: CDR1 SGHDT, CDR2 YYEEEE. CDR3 sequence: CASSLYGGNTEAFF. CDR3 coding DNA: TGTGCCAGCAGCTTGTACGGGGGGAACACTGAAGCTTTCTTT. Drawing the rest from reference TRBV5-6 and TRBJ1-1, the complete variable domain is DAGVTQSPTHLIKTRGQQVTLRCSPKSGHDTVSWYQQALGQGPQFIFQYYEEEERQRGNFPDRFSGHQFPNYSSELNVNALLLGDSALYLCASSLYGGNTEAFFGQGTRLTVV.